This T cell receptor beta chain was retrieved from a study of shared clonotypes between healthy human individuals. The table came from immunoSEQ multiplex PCR; TCRdb's copy has only in-frame clones and leaves some out. The sample carries roughly 760,000 clones, approximately 79% recorded once. CDR1 is SQVTM and CDR2 is ANQGSEA in the germline V gene. Trimming left V 7 bases short and J 7 bases short, with 20 bases between. This CDR3 spans 14 amino acids. This clone was recorded only once. Sequenced material: memory CD4+ T cells sorted from blood. Subset reported: CD45RA-negative fraction. The genes are TRBV29-1 and TRBJ2-1; unclear D gene. This clonotype was sampled from a woman aged 25 to 39 in good health. CDR3 amino acids: CSASSPGQQNEQFF. DNA of the CDR3: TGCAGCGCTTCAAGTCCGGGCCAACAAAATGAGCAGTTCTTC.